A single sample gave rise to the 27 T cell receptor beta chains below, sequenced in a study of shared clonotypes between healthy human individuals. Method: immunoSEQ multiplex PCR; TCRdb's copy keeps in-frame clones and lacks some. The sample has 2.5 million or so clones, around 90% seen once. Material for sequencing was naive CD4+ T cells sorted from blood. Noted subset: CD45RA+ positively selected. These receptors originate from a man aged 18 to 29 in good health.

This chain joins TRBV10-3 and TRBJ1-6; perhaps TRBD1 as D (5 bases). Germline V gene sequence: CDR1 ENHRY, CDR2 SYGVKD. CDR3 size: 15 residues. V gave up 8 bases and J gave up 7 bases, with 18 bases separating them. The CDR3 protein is CAIRGGGPPNSPLHF. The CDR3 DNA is TGTGCCATCCGTGGCGGGGGTCCTCCAAATTCACCCCTCCACTTT.

In nucleotides, the CDR3 is TGTGCCAGCAGGACGGGGACCGGGGAGCTGTTTTTT. It specifies CASRTGTGELFF. The rearrangement links TRBV6-1 to TRBJ2-2; a possible D gene is TRBD2 (5 bases). There are 12 residues in the CDR3. Germline lookup yields CDR1 MNHNS and CDR2 SASEGT. Trimming left V 6 bases short and J 5 bases short, with 7 bases between.

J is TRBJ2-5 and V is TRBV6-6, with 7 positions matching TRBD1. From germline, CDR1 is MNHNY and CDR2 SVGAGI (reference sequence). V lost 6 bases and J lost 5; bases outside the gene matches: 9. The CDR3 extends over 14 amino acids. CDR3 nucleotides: TGTGCCAGCAGAATAGACAGGGTACGGGAGACCCAGTACTTC. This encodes CASRIDRVRETQYF.

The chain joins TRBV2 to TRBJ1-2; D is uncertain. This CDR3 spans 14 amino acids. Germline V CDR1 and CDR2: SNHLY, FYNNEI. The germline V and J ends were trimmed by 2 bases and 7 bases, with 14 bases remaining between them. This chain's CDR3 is CASSELPGGSGYTF. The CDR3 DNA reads TGTGCCAGCAGTGAACTCCCGGGTGGGAGTGGCTACACCTTC.

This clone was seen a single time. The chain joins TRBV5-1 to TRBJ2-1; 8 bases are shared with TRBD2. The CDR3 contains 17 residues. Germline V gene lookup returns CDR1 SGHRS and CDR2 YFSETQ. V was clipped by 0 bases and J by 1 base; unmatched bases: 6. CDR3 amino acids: CASSLETGGASYNEQFF. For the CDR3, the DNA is TGCGCCAGCAGCTTGGAGACCGGGGGGGCGTCCTACAATGAGCAGTTCTTC.

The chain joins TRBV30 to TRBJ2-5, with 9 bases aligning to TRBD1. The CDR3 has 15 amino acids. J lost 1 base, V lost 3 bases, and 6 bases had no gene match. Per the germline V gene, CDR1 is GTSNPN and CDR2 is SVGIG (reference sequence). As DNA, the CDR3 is TGTGCCTGGAGACCGGGACAGGGACTCCAAGAGACCCAGTACTTC. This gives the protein CAWRPGQGLQETQYF.

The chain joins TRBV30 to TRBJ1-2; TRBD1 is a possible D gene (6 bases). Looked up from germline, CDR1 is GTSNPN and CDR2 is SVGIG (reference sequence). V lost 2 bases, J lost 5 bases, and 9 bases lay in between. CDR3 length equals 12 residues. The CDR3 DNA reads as TGTGCCTGGAGTAAACAGGGTTATGGCTACACCTTC. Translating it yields CAWSKQGYGYTF.

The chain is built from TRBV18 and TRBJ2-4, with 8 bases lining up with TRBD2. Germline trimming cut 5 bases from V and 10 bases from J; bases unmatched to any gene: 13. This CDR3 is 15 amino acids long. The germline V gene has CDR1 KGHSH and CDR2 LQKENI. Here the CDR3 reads CASSSPSGWSEIQYF. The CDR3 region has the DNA TGTGCCAGCTCATCCCCTAGCGGGTGGAGCGAAATTCAGTACTTC.

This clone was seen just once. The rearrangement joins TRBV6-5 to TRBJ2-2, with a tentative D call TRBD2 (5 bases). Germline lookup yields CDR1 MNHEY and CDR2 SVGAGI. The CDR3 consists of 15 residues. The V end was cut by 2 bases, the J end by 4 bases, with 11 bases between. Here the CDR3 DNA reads TGTGCCAGCAGTTACCGGTCTGAGGGCACCGGGGAGCTGTTTTTT. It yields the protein CASSYRSEGTGELFF.

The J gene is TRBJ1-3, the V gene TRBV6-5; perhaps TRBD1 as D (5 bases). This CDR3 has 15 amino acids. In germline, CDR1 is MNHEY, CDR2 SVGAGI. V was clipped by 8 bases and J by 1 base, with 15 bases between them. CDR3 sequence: CASVAGLLSGNTIYF. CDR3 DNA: TGTGCCAGCGTGGCGGGGCTATTATCTGGAAACACCATATATTTT.

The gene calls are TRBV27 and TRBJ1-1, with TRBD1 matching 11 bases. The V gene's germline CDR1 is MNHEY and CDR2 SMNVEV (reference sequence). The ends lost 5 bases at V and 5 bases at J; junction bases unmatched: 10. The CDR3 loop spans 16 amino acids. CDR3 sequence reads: CASSATGTGGGTEAFF. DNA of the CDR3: TGTGCCAGCAGTGCTACCGGGACAGGGGGAGGGACTGAAGCTTTCTTT.

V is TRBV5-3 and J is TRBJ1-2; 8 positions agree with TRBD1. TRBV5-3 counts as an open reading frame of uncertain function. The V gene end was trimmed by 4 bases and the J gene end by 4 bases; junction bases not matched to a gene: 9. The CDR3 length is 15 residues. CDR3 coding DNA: TGTGCCAGAAGCGCGCGGGACAGGCGGTCCTATGGCTACACCTTC. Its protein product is CARSARDRRSYGYTF.

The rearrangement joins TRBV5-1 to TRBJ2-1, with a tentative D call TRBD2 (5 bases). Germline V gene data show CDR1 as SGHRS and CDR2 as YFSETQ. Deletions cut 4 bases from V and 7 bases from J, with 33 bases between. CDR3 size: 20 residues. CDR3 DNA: TGCGCCAGCAGCCAAGTGACACCGAGCTCCTACAATGGCCGGAGGAATGAGCAGTTCTTC. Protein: CASSQVTPSSYNGRRNEQFF.

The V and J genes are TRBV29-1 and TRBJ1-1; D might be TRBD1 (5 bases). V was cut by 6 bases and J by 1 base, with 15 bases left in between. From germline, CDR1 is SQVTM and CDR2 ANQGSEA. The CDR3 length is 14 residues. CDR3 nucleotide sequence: TGCAGCGTAACACCGGGACTCACGAACACTGAAGCTTTCTTT. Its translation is CSVTPGLTNTEAFF.

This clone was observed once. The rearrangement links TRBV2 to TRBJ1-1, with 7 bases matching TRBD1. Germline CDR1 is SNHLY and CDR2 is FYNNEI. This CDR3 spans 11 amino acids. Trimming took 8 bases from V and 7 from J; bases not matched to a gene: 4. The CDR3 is CASVQGSEAFF. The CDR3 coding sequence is TGTGCCAGCGTACAGGGGAGTGAAGCTTTCTTT.

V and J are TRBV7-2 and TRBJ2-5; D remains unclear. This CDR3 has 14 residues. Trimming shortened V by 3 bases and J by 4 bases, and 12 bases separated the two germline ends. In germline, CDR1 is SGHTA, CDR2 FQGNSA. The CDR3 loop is CASSFSAPRETQYF. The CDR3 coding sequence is TGTGCCAGCAGCTTCTCCGCACCCCGAGAGACCCAGTACTTC.

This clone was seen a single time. CDR3 coding DNA: TGTGCCTGGAGTGTACCCTCAGGGTTAGTGGGCTACACCTTC. It translates to CAWSVPSGLVGYTF. The gene calls are TRBV30 and TRBJ1-2; tentatively, D is TRBD1 (5 bases). Germline CDR1 and CDR2: GTSNPN and SVGIG (reference sequence). Trimming stripped 0 bases from V and 8 bases from J, with 16 bases between. There are 14 residues in the CDR3.

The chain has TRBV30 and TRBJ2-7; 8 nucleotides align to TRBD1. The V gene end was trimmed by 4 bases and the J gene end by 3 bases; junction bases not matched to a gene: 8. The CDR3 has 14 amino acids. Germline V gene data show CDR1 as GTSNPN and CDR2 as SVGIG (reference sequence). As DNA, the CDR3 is TGTGCCTGGACCCCGGGACAGGTCTACTACGAGCAGTACTTC. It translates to CAWTPGQVYYEQYF.

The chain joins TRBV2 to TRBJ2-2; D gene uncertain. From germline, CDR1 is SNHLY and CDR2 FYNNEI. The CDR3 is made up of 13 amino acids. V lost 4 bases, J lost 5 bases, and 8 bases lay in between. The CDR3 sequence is CASSGIGTGELFF. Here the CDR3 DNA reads TGTGCCAGCAGTGGCATAGGGACCGGGGAGCTGTTTTTT.

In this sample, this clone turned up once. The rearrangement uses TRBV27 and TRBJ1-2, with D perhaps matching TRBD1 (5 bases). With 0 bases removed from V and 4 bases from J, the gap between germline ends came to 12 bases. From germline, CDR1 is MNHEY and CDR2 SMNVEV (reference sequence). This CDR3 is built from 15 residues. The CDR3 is CASSLSVAGVYGYTF. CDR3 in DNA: TGTGCCAGCAGTTTATCCGTCGCGGGGGTCTATGGCTACACCTTC.

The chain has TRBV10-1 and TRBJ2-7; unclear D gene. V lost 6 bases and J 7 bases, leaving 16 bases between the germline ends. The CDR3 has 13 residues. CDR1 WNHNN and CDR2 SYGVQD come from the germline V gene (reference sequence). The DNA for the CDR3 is TGCGCCAGCAGCCGGAGCCTGGGCGAAGAGCAGTACTTC. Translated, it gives CASSRSLGEEQYF.

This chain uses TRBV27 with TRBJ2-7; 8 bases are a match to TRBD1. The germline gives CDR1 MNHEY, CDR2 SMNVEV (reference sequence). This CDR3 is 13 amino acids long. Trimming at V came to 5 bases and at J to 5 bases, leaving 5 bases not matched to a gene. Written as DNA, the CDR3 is TGTGCCAGCAGTACCCGGACAGGGAACGAGCAGTACTTC. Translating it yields CASSTRTGNEQYF.

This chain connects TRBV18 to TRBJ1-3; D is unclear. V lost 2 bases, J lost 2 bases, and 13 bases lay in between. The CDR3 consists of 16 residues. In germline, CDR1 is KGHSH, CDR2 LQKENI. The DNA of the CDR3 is TGTGCCAGCTCACCAGGGTCTCGGGAGACTGGAAACACCATATATTTT. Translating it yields CASSPGSRETGNTIYF.

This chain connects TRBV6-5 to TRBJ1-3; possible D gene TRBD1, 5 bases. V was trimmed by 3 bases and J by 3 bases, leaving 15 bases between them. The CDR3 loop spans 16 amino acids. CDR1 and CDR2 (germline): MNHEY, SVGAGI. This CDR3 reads CASSYSGPEGGNTIYF. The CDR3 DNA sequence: TGTGCCAGCAGTTATTCGGGACCAGAAGGTGGAAACACCATATATTTT.

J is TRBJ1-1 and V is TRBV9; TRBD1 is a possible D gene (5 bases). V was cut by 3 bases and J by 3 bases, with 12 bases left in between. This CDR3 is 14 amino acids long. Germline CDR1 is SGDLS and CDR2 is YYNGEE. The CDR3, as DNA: TGTGCCAGCAGCGGGGAGGGGCGCGACACTGAAGCTTTCTTT. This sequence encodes CASSGEGRDTEAFF.

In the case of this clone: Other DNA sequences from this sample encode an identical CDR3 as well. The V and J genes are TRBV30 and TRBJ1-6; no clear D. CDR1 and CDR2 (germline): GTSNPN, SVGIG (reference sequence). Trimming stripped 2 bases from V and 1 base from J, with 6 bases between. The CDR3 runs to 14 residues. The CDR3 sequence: CAWSRGSYNSPLHF. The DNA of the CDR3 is TGTGCCTGGAGTAGAGGTTCCTATAATTCACCCCTCCACTTT. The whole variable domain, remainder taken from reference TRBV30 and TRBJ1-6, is SQTIHQWPATLVQPVGSPLSLECTVEGTSNPNLYWYRQAAGRGLQLLFYSVGIGQISSEVPQNLSASRPQDRQFILSSKKLLLSDSGFYLCAWSRGSYNSPLHFGNGTRLTVT.

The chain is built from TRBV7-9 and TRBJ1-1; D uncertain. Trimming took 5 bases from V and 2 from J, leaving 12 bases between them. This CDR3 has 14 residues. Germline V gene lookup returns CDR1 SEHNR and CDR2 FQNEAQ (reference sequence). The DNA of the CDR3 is TGTGCCAGCAGCCATGGGTCAGTTAACACTGAAGCTTTCTTT. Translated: CASSHGSVNTEAFF.